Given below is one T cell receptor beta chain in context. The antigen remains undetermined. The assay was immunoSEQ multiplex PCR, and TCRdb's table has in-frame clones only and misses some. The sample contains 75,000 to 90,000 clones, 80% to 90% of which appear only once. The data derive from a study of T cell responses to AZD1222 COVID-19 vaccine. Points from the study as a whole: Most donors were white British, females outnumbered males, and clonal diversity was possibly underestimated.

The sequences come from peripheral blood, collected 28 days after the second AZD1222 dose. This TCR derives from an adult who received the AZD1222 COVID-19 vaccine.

DNA for the CDR3: TGCAGCGTTGAAGGGCAGGGTGACGAAAAACTGTTTTTT. Protein sequence: CSVEGQGDEKLFF. The chain carries TRBV29-1 and TRBJ1-4, with a possible D match to TRBD1 (5 bases). CDR3 size: 13 residues. Germline lookup yields CDR1 SQVTM and CDR2 ANQGSEA. Trimming took off 1 base at V and 8 bases at J, with 11 bases between the two ends.